Listed here are 10 T cell receptor beta chains from one sample, sequenced in a study of beta chain features in type 1 diabetes. General study results and limits: Among all four CD4+ subsets, Type 1 diabetes patients had TCRB CDR3s that were moderately but significantly shorter.

Expressed TCRB transcripts were sequenced because the entire RNA isolate underwent reverse transcription. Measured with immunoSEQ multiplex PCR; TCRdb has only the in-frame clones, and not every one. The profile shows 640,000 or so clones, about an eighth of them singletons. These receptors are not linked to any known antigen. The sample was naive CD4+ T cells from blood. Receptors were obtained from a man between 18 and 35 years old with type 1 diabetes.

CDR3 in DNA: TGTGCCAGCTCACCACCGGGGCAGAGTTACGAGCAGTACTTC. Protein: CASSPPGQSYEQYF. The gene calls are TRBV18 and TRBJ2-7; tentative D call: TRBD1 (5 bases). V lost 0 bases and J lost 4, with 10 bases in between. Germline loops: CDR1 KGHSH, CDR2 LQKENI. The CDR3 consists of 14 residues.

This clone came up a few times. The V call is TRBV30, the J call TRBJ2-7; D possibly matches TRBD1 or TRBD2 (5 bases each). This CDR3 region has 12 residues. V lost 7 bases and J 4 bases, leaving 14 bases between the germline ends. Germline-derived CDR1 and CDR2 are GTSNPN and SVGIG (reference sequence). CDR3 residues: CASHRSGYEQYF. The CDR3 nucleotides read TGTGCCTCACACAGGTCGGGGTACGAGCAGTACTTC.

This clone has a handful of counts. The chain links TRBV30 to TRBJ2-1; 10 bases are a match to TRBD2. CDR1 and CDR2 from the germline V gene are GTSNPN and SVGIG (reference sequence). The CDR3 is 15 amino acids. Losses at the gene ends were 2 bases for V and 3 bases for J; bases not matched to a gene: 4. The CDR3 is CAWSKLAGFYNEQFF. The CDR3 bases are TGTGCCTGGAGTAAACTAGCGGGATTCTACAATGAGCAGTTCTTC. Together with reference TRBV30 and TRBJ2-1, the CDR3 gives the full variable domain: SQTIHQWPATLVQPVGSPLSLECTVEGTSNPNLYWYRQAAGRGLQLLFYSVGIGQISSEVPQNLSASRPQDRQFILSSKKLLLSDSGFYLCAWSKLAGFYNEQFFGPGTRLTVL.

The V call is TRBV19, the J call TRBJ2-7, with TRBD2 matching over 7 bases. V was clipped by 6 bases and J by 1 base; unmatched bases: 9. This CDR3 contains 15 residues. Germline V gives CDR1 LNHDA, CDR2 SQIVND (reference sequence). The CDR3 region is CASSRPQAGSYEQYF. The CDR3 coding sequence is TGTGCCAGTAGCCGGCCCCAAGCGGGATCCTACGAGCAGTACTTC.

This clone was seen more than once but under ten times. The chain is built from TRBV7-2 and TRBJ2-5; D unclear. CDR1 is SGHTA and CDR2 is FQGNSA in the germline V gene. The CDR3 is 15 amino acids. The germline V and J ends were trimmed by 1 base and 5 bases, with 14 bases remaining between them. The CDR3 sequence is CASSLDTPQRETQYF. The CDR3 DNA reads TGTGCCAGCAGCTTAGATACGCCCCAGAGGGAGACCCAGTACTTC.

V is TRBV6-6 and J is TRBJ1-1; 8 positions match TRBD1. The junction had 8 bases not matched to a gene; V was cut back by 6 bases and J by 5 bases. The CDR3 is 14 residues long. The germline CDR1 and CDR2 sequences are MNHNY and SVGAGI (reference sequence). The CDR3 loop reads CASSRQGRETEAFF. DNA for the CDR3: TGTGCCAGCAGCCGACAGGGGCGGGAGACTGAAGCTTTCTTT.

The chain links TRBV19 to TRBJ2-7; TRBD2 is a possible D gene (7 bases). V dropped 3 bases and J dropped 2 bases, with 14 bases sitting between them. The CDR3 runs 15 residues. Germline V lookup: CDR1 LNHDA, CDR2 SQIVND (reference sequence). CDR3 nucleotide sequence: TGTGCCAGTAGTATGGAAAGGGGGGGAACCTACGAGCAGTACTTC. It translates to CASSMERGGTYEQYF.

This clone was counted between two and nine times. This same CDR3 is encoded by further DNA sequences in the sample. The chain recombines TRBV7-2 with TRBJ2-1; D unclear. The CDR3 spans 11 residues. V dropped 5 bases and J dropped 4 bases, with 3 bases sitting between them. Per the germline V gene, CDR1 is SGHTA and CDR2 is FQGNSA. In DNA form, the CDR3 reads TGTGCCAGCAGCCCTTACAATGAGCAGTTCTTC. Translation: CASSPYNEQFF.

This clone was found a few times. The chain carries TRBV7-9 and TRBJ2-4, with D unresolved. The CDR3 covers 17 residues. Deletions cut 2 bases from V and 3 bases from J, with 17 bases between. CDR1 is SEHNR and CDR2 is FQNEAQ in the germline V gene (reference sequence). The CDR3 spells CASSLSPVNFDKNIQYF. CDR3 in DNA: TGTGCCAGCAGCTTATCCCCGGTGAACTTCGACAAAAACATTCAGTACTTC.

On this clone itself: The same CDR3 also results from other DNA sequences found in this sample. This sequence joins TRBV29-1 and TRBJ2-7, with TRBD1 matching over 12 bases. From germline, CDR1 is SQVTM and CDR2 ANQGSEA. V was pared by 6 bases and J by 6 bases, with 3 bases of the junction left unmatched. The CDR3 has 12 amino acids. The CDR3, as DNA: TGCAGCGTGGGACAGGGGGCAGGCGAGCAGTACTTC. Translated: CSVGQGAGEQYF.